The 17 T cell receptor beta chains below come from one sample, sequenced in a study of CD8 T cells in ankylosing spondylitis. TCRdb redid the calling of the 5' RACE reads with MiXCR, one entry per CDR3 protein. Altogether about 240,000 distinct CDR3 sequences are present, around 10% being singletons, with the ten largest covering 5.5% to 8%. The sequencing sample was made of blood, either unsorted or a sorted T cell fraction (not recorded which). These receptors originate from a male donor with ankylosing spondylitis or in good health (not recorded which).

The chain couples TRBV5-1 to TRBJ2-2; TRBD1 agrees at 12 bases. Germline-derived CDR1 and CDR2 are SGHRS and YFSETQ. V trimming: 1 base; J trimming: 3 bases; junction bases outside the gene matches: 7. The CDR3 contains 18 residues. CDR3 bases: TGCGCCAGCAGCTTGCGCCGGGACAGGGGGCGTCACACCGGGGAGCTGTTTTTT. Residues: CASSLRRDRGRHTGELFF.

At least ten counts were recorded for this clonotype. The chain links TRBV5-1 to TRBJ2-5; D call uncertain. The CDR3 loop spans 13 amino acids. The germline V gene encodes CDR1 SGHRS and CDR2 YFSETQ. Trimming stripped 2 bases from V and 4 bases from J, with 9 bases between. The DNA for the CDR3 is TGCGCCAGCAGCTTCCGAGACATAGAGACCCAGTACTTC. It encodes CASSFRDIETQYF.

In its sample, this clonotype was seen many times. The CDR3 here is CASSLALYGSWEVSLRSYEQYF. The DNA for the CDR3 is TGTGCCAGCAGCTTAGCGCTATATGGTTCGTGGGAAGTTAGCTTAAGGTCCTACGAGCAGTACTTC. The chain combines TRBV11-1 with TRBJ2-7; D ambiguous. The CDR3 is made up of 22 amino acids. Germline CDR1 is SGHAT and CDR2 is FQDESV (reference sequence). V shed 0 bases and J shed 1 base, with 31 bases lying between them.

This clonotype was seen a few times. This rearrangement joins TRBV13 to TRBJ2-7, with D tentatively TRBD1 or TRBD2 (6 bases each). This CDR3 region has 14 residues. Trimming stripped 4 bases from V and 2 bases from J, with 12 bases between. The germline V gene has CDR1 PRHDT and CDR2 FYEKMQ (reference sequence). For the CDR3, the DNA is TGTGCCAGCAGCTCACCGGGGGCCACCTACGAGCAGTACTTC. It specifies CASSSPGATYEQYF.

The CDR3 sequence is CASSLAGQPGDTQYF. CDR3 DNA sequence: TGCGCCAGCAGCTTGGCCGGGCAACCTGGAGATACGCAGTATTTT. The chain joins TRBV5-1 to TRBJ2-3; D not resolved. The V end lost 0 bases, the J end lost 5 bases, and 13 bases lay between the germline ends. Germline V lookup: CDR1 SGHRS, CDR2 YFSETQ. The CDR3 totals 15 residues.

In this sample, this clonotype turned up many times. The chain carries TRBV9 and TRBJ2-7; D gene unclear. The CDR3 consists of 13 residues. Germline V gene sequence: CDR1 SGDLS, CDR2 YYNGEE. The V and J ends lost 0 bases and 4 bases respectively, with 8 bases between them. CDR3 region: CASSVDSPYEQYF. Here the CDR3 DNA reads TGTGCCAGCAGCGTAGACAGCCCGTACGAGCAGTACTTC.

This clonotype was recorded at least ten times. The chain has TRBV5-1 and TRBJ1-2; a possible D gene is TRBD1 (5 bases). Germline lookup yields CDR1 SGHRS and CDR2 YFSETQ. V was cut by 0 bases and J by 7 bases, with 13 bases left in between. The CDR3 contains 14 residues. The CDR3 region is CASSLDRGGGGYTF. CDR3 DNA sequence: TGCGCCAGCAGCTTGGATAGGGGCGGTGGTGGCTACACCTTC.

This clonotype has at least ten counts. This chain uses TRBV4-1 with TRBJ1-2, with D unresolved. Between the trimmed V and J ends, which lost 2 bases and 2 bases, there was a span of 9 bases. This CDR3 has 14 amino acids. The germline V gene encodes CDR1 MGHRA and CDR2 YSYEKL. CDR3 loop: CASSQSSGNYGYTF. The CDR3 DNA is TGCGCCAGCAGCCAAAGTTCGGGGAACTATGGCTACACCTTC.

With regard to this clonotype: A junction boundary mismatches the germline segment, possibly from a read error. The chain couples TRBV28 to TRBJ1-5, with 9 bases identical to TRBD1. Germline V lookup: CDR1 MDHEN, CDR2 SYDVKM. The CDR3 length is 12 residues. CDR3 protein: CASSFEQGAIRF. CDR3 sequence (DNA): TGTGCCAGCAGTTTTGAACAGGGGGCGATTCGGTTT.

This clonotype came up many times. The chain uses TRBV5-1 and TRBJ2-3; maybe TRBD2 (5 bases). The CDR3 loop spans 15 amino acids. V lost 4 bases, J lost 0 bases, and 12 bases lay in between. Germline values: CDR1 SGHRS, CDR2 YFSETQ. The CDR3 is CASSPARGSTDTQYF. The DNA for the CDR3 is TGCGCCAGCAGCCCCGCCCGGGGAAGCACAGATACGCAGTATTTT.

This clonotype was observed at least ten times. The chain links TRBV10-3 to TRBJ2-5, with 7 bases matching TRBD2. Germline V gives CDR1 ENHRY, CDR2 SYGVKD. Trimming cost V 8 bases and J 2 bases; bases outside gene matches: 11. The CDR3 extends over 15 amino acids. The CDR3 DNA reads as TGTGCCATCGGGGAAAAGCTAGCGGCACAAGAGACCCAGTACTTC. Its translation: CAIGEKLAAQETQYF.

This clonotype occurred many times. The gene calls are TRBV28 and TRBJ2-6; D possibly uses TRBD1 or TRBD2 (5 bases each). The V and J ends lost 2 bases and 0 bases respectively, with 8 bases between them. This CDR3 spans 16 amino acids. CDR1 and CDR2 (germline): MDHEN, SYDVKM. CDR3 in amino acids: CASSLGDLSGANVLTF. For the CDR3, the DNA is TGTGCCAGCAGTTTAGGGGACCTCTCTGGGGCCAACGTCCTGACTTTC.

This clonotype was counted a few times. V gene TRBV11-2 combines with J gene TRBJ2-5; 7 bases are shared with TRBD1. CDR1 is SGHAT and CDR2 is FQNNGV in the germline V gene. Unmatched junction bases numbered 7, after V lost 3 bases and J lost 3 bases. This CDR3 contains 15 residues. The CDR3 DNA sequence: TGTGCCAGCAGCTTCCATACGGGGACAGAAGAGACCCAGTACTTC. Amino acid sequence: CASSFHTGTEETQYF.

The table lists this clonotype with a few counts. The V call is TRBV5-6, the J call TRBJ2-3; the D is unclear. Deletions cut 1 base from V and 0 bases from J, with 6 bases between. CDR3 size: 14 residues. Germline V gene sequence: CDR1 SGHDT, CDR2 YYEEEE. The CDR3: CASSLLVSTDTQYF. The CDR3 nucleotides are TGTGCCAGCAGCTTGTTGGTGAGCACAGATACGCAGTATTTT.

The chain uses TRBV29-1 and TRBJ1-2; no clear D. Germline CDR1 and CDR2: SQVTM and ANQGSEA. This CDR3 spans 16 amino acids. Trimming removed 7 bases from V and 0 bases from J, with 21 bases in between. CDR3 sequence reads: CSALSDRRIANYGYTF. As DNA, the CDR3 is TGCAGCGCGTTGTCCGACCGGCGTATAGCTAACTATGGCTACACCTTC. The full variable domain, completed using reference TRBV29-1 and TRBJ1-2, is SAVISQKPSRDICQRGTSLTIQCQVDSQVTMMFWYRQQPGQSLTLIATANQGSEATYESGFVIDKFPISRPNLTFSTLTVSNMSPEDSSIYLCSALSDRRIANYGYTFGSGTRLTVV.

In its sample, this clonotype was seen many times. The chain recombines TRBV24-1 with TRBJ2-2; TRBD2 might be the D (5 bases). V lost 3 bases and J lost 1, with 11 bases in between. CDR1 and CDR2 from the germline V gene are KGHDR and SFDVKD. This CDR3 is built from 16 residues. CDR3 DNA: TGTGCCACCAGTGATGTGAGGGCTGTGAACACCGGGGAGCTGTTTTTT. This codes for CATSDVRAVNTGELFF.

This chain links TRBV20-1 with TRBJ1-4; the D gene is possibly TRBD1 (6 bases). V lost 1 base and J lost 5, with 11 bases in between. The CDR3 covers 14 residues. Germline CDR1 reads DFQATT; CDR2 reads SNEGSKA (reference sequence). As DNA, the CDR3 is TGCAGTGCTAGAGGGACAGACCCAAATGAAAAACTGTTTTTT. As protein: CSARGTDPNEKLFF.